These 5 T cell receptor beta chains were all obtained from the same sample, sequenced in a study of T cell responses to AZD1222 COVID-19 vaccine listed by TCRdb under 2021. In light of the paper, this sample's time point label describes: baseline before first vaccination. Library method: the immunoSEQ multiplex PCR assay. In TCRdb, the immuneACCESS table is reduced to in-frame sequences with V and J assigned. These tables do not hold every clone; where another copy was compared, an unresolved V gene accounts for under half, and the others remain unexplained. The sample records about 150,000 clones, approximately 90% of which are singletons. Under 4% of the sample lies in the top ten. The sequencing here drew on peripheral blood, taken on day 0 of AZD1222 vaccination. These TCRs come from an adult in good health.

This chain uses TRBV28 with TRBJ1-3; D is perhaps TRBD1 (6 bases). The CDR3 sequence is 12 residues long. V was trimmed by 7 bases and J by 4 bases, leaving 8 bases between them. From germline, CDR1 is MDHEN and CDR2 SYDVKM. For the CDR3, the DNA is TGTGCCAGCACAGGGGTGGGAAACACCATATATTTT. Amino acids: CASTGVGNTIYF.

The chain combines TRBV3-1 (or the pseudogene TRBV3-2) with TRBJ1-1, with D possibly TRBD1 on 5 matching bases. Looked up from germline, CDR1 is LGHDT and CDR2 is YNNKEL (reference sequence). V lost 2 bases and J 6 bases, leaving 16 bases between the germline ends. This CDR3 region has 15 residues. The chain's CDR3 is CASSQRERGRPEAFF. The CDR3 DNA reads TGTGCCAGCAGCCAACGAGAAAGGGGCCGCCCTGAAGCTTTCTTT.

The CDR3 sequence: CASSQEGDNEQFF. CDR3 DNA: TGCGCCAGCAGCCAAGAGGGGGATAATGAGCAGTTCTTC. This chain connects TRBV4-3 to TRBJ2-1; D is tentatively TRBD1 or TRBD2 (5 bases each). V was cut by 0 bases and J by 7 bases, with 7 bases left in between. There are 13 residues in the CDR3. The germline gives CDR1 LGHNA, CDR2 YSLEER.

This chain connects TRBV30 to TRBJ2-2, with D perhaps TRBD2 (5 bases). The CDR3 length is 14 residues. Looked up from germline, CDR1 is GTSNPN and CDR2 is SVGIG (reference sequence). The V end lost 7 bases, the J end lost 0 bases, and 12 bases lay between the germline ends. CDR3 protein: CASTGGPNTGELFF. The CDR3 DNA is TGTGCCTCGACGGGCGGGCCGAACACCGGGGAGCTGTTTTTT.

Note on this clone: Mismatch with germline at one junction end may stem from a read error. The chain combines TRBV5-4 with TRBJ2-1; D gene unclear. The CDR3 covers 13 residues. CDR1 SGHNT and CDR2 YYREEE come from the germline V gene (reference sequence). CDR3 in amino acids: CASSLSGPPRSVF. CDR3 DNA: TGTGCCAGCAGTTTGTCCGGGCCTCCCCGATCGGTCTTC.